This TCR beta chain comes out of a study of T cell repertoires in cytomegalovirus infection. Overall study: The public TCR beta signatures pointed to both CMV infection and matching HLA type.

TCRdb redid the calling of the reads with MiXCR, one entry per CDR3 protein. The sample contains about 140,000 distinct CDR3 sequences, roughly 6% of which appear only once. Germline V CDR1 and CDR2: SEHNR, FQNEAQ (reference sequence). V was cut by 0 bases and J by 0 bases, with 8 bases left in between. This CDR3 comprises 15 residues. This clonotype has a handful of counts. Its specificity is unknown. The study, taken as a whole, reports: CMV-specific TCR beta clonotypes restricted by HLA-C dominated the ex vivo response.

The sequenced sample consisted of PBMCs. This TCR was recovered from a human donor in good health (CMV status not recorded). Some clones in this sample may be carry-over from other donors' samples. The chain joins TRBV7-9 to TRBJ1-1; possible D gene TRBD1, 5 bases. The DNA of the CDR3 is TGTGCCAGCAGCTTAGCCGGGACGGTGAACACTGAAGCTTTCTTT. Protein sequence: CASSLAGTVNTEAFF.